Listed below are T cell receptor beta chains from one sample, sequenced in a study of a mutant IDH1 vaccine in newly diagnosed glioma. These receptors have no known antigen. The table came from immunoSEQ multiplex PCR; TCRdb's copy has only in-frame clones and leaves some out. The table has approximately 37,000 clones, around 76% seen once. Material: PBMCs, obtained from a glioma patient whose treatment included an IDH1 peptide vaccine. These TCRs come from a man in his fifties or sixties with glioma. Each CDR3 is given with its conserved first and last residue. A D gene is named only where the DNA matches it firmly. Where a row states a size, it is once, few, many or the class of an expanded clone; other rows omit it.

TGTGCCTGGAGTGCGTCTTACGAGCAGTACTTC CAWSASYEQYF once TRBJ2-7 - TRBV30
TGTGCCAGCAGCTTAGCGCGACGGGACAGGGCCGTCGGGGAGCAGTACTTC CASSLARRDRAVGEQYF - TRBJ2-7 TRBD1 TRBV7-2
TGTGCCGCCTCCCGGGACAGTAACTATGGCTACACCTTC CAASRDSNYGYTF - TRBJ1-2 TRBD1 TRBV6-6
TGTGCCAGCAGTGGGCTATACTACAGGGTCCCAGATACGCAGTATTTT CASSGLYYRVPDTQYF - TRBJ2-3 - TRBV2
TGTGCCAGCAGCCAGTACGGGAGCTTGAACACTGAAGCTTTCTTT CASSQYGSLNTEAFF - TRBJ1-1 - TRBV14
TGTGCCAGCAGCCCTGGATCCTATGGCTACACCTTC CASSPGSYGYTF - TRBJ1-2 - TRBV21-1
TGCGCCAGCAGCCTACAGGGGACTAATCAGCCCCAGCATTTT CASSLQGTNQPQHF few TRBJ1-5 TRBD1 TRBV4-1
TGTGCCAGCTCACGGGAGGGGCCGAACACTGAAGCTTTCTTT CASSREGPNTEAFF - TRBJ1-1 - TRBV18
TGTGCCAGCAGTTTTGGGCGGAATCAGCCCCAGCATTTT CASSFGRNQPQHF - TRBJ1-5 - TRBV28
TGTGCCGGACAGGTGTTTAATGAAAAACTGTTTTTT CAGQVFNEKLFF - TRBJ1-4 TRBD1 TRBV2
TGTGCCAGCAGTCTTATACAGGGAGGCGGTCAGCCCCAGCATTTT CASSLIQGGGQPQHF once TRBJ1-5 - TRBV6-1
TGTGCCAGTAGTATAGCCCCTCTTGGACTAGCGGGGGTCAATGAGCAGTTCTTC CASSIAPLGLAGVNEQFF - TRBJ2-1 TRBD2 TRBV19
TGTGCCAGCAGGCCGGGACCGCTTAATTCACCCCTCCACTTT CASRPGPLNSPLHF - TRBJ1-6 - TRBV2
TGTGCCAGCAGTGGGACAGGACAGGGGAATTCACCCCTCCACTTT CASSGTGQGNSPLHF - TRBJ1-6 TRBD1 TRBV2
TGCAGCGGGTGCCGGGACACCGATTCGGAACTGTTTTTT CSGCRDTDSELFF - TRBJ1-4 - TRBV29-1
TGCGCCTCCTCAGCGGGGGGCCGGGGTGAGCAGTTCTTC CASSAGGRGEQFF - TRBJ2-1 TRBD2 TRBV4-1
TGTGCCTCGGGGGAGTTTTCGTATGGCTACACCTTC CASGEFSYGYTF - TRBJ1-2 - TRBV10-3
TGCGCCAGCAGCCAAGATCCCGCAGGGAACTATGGCTACACCTTC CASSQDPAGNYGYTF - TRBJ1-2 - TRBV4-1
TGCGCCAGCAGCCAAGAACCATGGGGTTACGGCAATCAGCCCCAGCATTTT CASSQEPWGYGNQPQHF once TRBJ1-5 - TRBV4-3
TGTGCTAGCAGCTTAGAGCAGGGGGGAACCTACGAGCAGTACTTC CASSLEQGGTYEQYF - TRBJ2-7 - TRBV7-7
TGTGCCAGCAGTGGGTGGACTAGCGGGGGGCCCAATGAGCAGTTCTTC CASSGWTSGGPNEQFF - TRBJ2-1 TRBD2 TRBV6-1
TGTGCCAGTAGTATTCCTGGGACAGCTTACGAGCAGTACTTC CASSIPGTAYEQYF - TRBJ2-7 TRBD1 TRBV19
TGTGCCAGCCGCCCTGACAGCTTTAGTGAGCAGTTCTTC CASRPDSFSEQFF - TRBJ2-1 - TRBV9
TGTGCCAGCAGTGAAAGGGGGAGTCAGCCCCAGCATTTT CASSERGSQPQHF few TRBJ1-5 - TRBV2
TGTGCTACCATAGTGGACAATCAGCCCCAGCATTTT CATIVDNQPQHF - TRBJ1-5 - TRBV28
TGTGCCTGGAGTGTACGTGCCCTGGGACAGGCTAACTATGGCTACACCTTC CAWSVRALGQANYGYTF - TRBJ1-2 TRBD1 TRBV30
TGTGCCATCACGGAGGACGGGGGTGGCACCGGGGAGCTGTTTTTT CAITEDGGGTGELFF - TRBJ2-2 - TRBV5-4
TGTGCCAGCAGCTCCCCAGACAGGACCCTGGCGCGTTATGGCTACACCTTC CASSSPDRTLARYGYTF - TRBJ1-2 - TRBV5-4
TGTGCCAGCAGTACCGTGGGAAGCACCGGGGAGCTGTTTTTT CASSTVGSTGELFF - TRBJ2-2 - TRBV5-6
TGTGCCAGCAGCTTGTACACCTACAATGAGCAGTTCTTC CASSLYTYNEQFF few TRBJ2-1 - TRBV7-3
TGCGCCAGCAGCTTTCAAGGGACAGGGATCAACGAGCAGTACTTC CASSFQGTGINEQYF few TRBJ2-7 TRBD1 TRBV5-1
TGTGCCAGCAGAAGCCGGGACTCCAATGAAAAACTGTTTTTT CASRSRDSNEKLFF - TRBJ1-4 - TRBV6-6
TGTGCCTGGAGCGGGGACAGCTATGGCTACACCTTC CAWSGDSYGYTF few TRBJ1-2 TRBD1 TRBV30
TGTGCCAGCAGCGTAGCGGGCTATAGCACAGATACGCAGTATTTT CASSVAGYSTDTQYF - TRBJ2-3 - TRBV9
TGTGTTAGCGGGGCCTACACAGATACGCAGTATTTT CVSGAYTDTQYF - TRBJ2-3 TRBD2 TRBV6-5
TGTGCCAGCTCCCGAAACCATAGGAACACTGAAGCTTTCTTT CASSRNHRNTEAFF - TRBJ1-1 - TRBV18
TGTGCCAGTAGTGTTCCTCAGGGTGGCAATCAGCCCCAGCATTTT CASSVPQGGNQPQHF many TRBJ1-5 - TRBV19
TGTGCCAGCAAGGCGGGAGACATGAACACTGAAGCTTTCTTT CASKAGDMNTEAFF few TRBJ1-1 - TRBV5-4
TGTGCCAGCAGCGAAGACAGGGTTGCTTTCTTT CASSEDRVAFF - TRBJ1-1 TRBD1 TRBV2
TGCGCCAGCAGCTTCGTTTCCGGGACAGATAATGAAAAACTGTTTTTT CASSFVSGTDNEKLFF - TRBJ1-4 TRBD1 TRBV5-1
TGCGCCAGAAGGACAGGGTTCAAATCCGGGGAGCTGTTTTTT CARRTGFKSGELFF - TRBJ2-2 TRBD1 TRBV5-1
TGTGCCAGCAGGGAGGGAGTGAACACTGAAGCTTTCTTT CASREGVNTEAFF - TRBJ1-1 - TRBV5-4
TGTGCCAGCTCCCAGGGGCGACAGGGGGCGACCGATGGCTACACCTTC CASSQGRQGATDGYTF once TRBJ1-2 TRBD1 TRBV18
TGCGCCAGCAGTTCAACACAGGGATCTCAGTACTTC CASSSTQGSQYF once TRBJ2-5 - TRBV10-1
TGCAGCGTTGAAGATGACCGGGGGCAGAACACCGGGGAGCTGTTTTTT CSVEDDRGQNTGELFF few TRBJ2-2 - TRBV29-1
TGTGCCAGCACCAAAAGGGGAAACACCATATATTTT CASTKRGNTIYF - TRBJ1-3 - TRBV2
TGTGCCAGCAGTTTGGGCTCCTACGAGCAGTACTTC CASSLGSYEQYF few TRBJ2-7 - TRBV28
TGTGCCAGCAGTTACGACAGGGGGGCTGAAGCTTTCTTT CASSYDRGAEAFF - TRBJ1-1 TRBD1 TRBV6-5